Listed here is a single T cell receptor (beta chain). Study processing details: Reference gene primers were amplified, and this amplification served to estimate nucleated cell counts. TCRdb's table, derived via immunoSEQ multiplex PCR, lists solely in-frame clones and lacks some. The V and J calls and clone size come from that table; D and trimming were worked out from the DNA. The table records about 260,000 clones, around 87% of them present only once. This sample is part of a study of blood T cell repertoires in COVID-19. Study in general: The United States, Italy and Spain provided the acute and convalescent COVID-19 samples. T cells, B-cell-depleted T cells, or PBMCs provided the cDNA or gDNA that served as material.

Per germline, CDR1 LNHDA and CDR2 SQIVND (reference sequence). Unmatched junction bases numbered 6, after V lost 3 bases and J lost 5 bases. CDR3 length: 16 amino acids. This clonotype was sampled from a woman aged 55-69 years with COVID-19, enrolled during active disease. The sample comprised peripheral blood. The chain recombines TRBV19 with TRBJ2-3, with 12 bases fitting TRBD2. CDR3 nucleotides: TGTGCCAGTAGTATTGCTAGCGGGAGGGCCGGAGATACGCAGTATTTT. Amino acid sequence: CASSIASGRAGDTQYF.